This TCR beta chain was retrieved from a study of blood T cell repertoires in COVID-19. For the study at large: There were acute and convalescent COVID-19 samples, and they came from the United States, Italy and Spain.

TCRdb's copy holds only in-frame clones and misses some; the assay was immunoSEQ multiplex PCR. The sample yields 180,000 or so clones, 86% seen once. This CDR3 spans 15 amino acids. Trimming left V 5 bases short and J 0 bases short, with 10 bases between. In germline, CDR1 is LNHDA, CDR2 SQIVND (reference sequence). The material sequenced was peripheral blood. The TCR comes from a woman aged 30 to 39 with active or convalescent COVID-19. The chain employs TRBV19 and TRBJ1-4, with no clear D. The chain's CDR3 is CASSPRHTTNEKLFF. Here the CDR3 DNA reads TGTGCCAGTAGTCCGAGACATACAACTAATGAAAAACTGTTTTTT.